The 15 T cell receptor beta chains presented below share a single source sample, sequenced in a study of shared clonotypes between healthy human individuals. The assay was immunoSEQ multiplex PCR, and TCRdb's table has in-frame clones only and misses some. The sample records about 2 million clones, 85% to 95% being singletons. Sample: naive CD4+ T cells sorted from blood. Regarding subset: CD45RA+ positively selected. The receptors were sampled from a man between 18 and 35 years old in good health.

This chain uses TRBV6-5 with TRBJ1-6; unclear D gene. Trimming removed 4 bases at V and 4 bases at J, with 5 bases between. The CDR3 spans 13 residues. The germline CDR1 and CDR2 sequences are MNHEY and SVGAGI. The CDR3 nucleotides read TGTGCCAGCAGTTGGCAGTATAATTCACCCCTCCACTTT. It encodes CASSWQYNSPLHF.

Here the CDR3 reads CASSERDTTKNIQYF. The CDR3 region has the DNA TGTGCCAGCAGTGAAAGGGACACCACCAAAAACATTCAGTACTTC. The rearrangement joins TRBV2 to TRBJ2-4; D may be TRBD1 (6 bases). Deletions cut 2 bases from V and 2 bases from J, with 10 bases between. The germline V gene has CDR1 SNHLY and CDR2 FYNNEI. This CDR3 region has 15 residues.

The chain combines TRBV7-3 with TRBJ2-7; no firm D call. The V gene's germline CDR1 is SGHTA and CDR2 FQGTGA. The CDR3 consists of 14 residues. V shed 3 bases and J shed 2 bases, with 11 bases lying between them. The CDR3 DNA sequence: TGTGCCAGCAGCTTGCTTGGTGGGGCCTACGAGCAGTACTTC. Its protein is CASSLLGGAYEQYF.

The CDR3 DNA sequence: TGCGCCAGCAGTGGGGAGCAGGGGAAGCGTATTCCTGGAAACACCATATATTTT. This translates into CASSGEQGKRIPGNTIYF. The gene calls are TRBV10-1 and TRBJ1-3, with D possibly matching TRBD1 (6 bases). Trimming stripped 4 bases from V and 2 bases from J, with 21 bases between. This CDR3 is 18 amino acids long. The germline CDR1 and CDR2 sequences are WNHNN and SYGVQD (reference sequence).

The chain is built from TRBV1 and TRBJ2-1; TRBD2, the table's D call, was not compared with the DNA. TRBV1 is a documented pseudogene. This CDR3 is 18 amino acids long. The CDR3 nucleotides read TGCACCAGCAGCCAAGATCCCTCGTGCGGGGGAGACTACAATGAGCAGTTCTTC. Protein: CTSSQDPSCGGDYNEQFF.

This sequence joins TRBV25-1 and TRBJ2-3; TRBD1 matches 9 bases. Looked up from germline, CDR1 is MGHDK and CDR2 is SYGVNS. The CDR3 has 16 amino acids. After removal of 2 bases from V and 3 bases from J, the junction contained 6 bases not matched to a gene. The CDR3 region is CASSEAGTGRTDTQYF. DNA for the CDR3: TGTGCCAGCAGTGAAGCCGGGACAGGGAGAACAGATACGCAGTATTTT.

The genes are TRBV30 and TRBJ2-7; 13 bases are shared with TRBD2. With V trimmed by 0 bases and J by 1 base, 9 bases remained unmatched. The germline CDR1 and CDR2 sequences are GTSNPN and SVGIG (reference sequence). This CDR3 spans 18 amino acids. CDR3 region: CAWSVLGTSGVQSYEQYF. The CDR3 DNA is TGTGCCTGGAGTGTACTGGGGACTAGCGGGGTCCAATCCTACGAGCAGTACTTC.

The chain uses TRBV2 and TRBJ2-3, with 11 bases that match TRBD2. Germline V gene data show CDR1 as SNHLY and CDR2 as FYNNEI. CDR3 size: 15 residues. Trimming removed 4 bases from V and 4 bases from J; junction bases left unmatched: 4. The CDR3 region is CASSAGLAEADTQYF. DNA of the CDR3: TGTGCCAGCAGTGCGGGACTAGCGGAGGCAGATACGCAGTATTTT.

The chain employs TRBV5-1 and TRBJ1-1, with D perhaps matching TRBD1 (5 bases). The CDR3 contains 12 residues. The V gene's germline CDR1 is SGHRS and CDR2 YFSETQ. Trimming removed 7 bases at V and 6 bases at J, with 13 bases between. This chain's CDR3 is CASGEGYPEAFF. The CDR3 bases are TGCGCCAGCGGCGAGGGGTACCCTGAAGCTTTCTTT.

The chain combines TRBV11-2 with TRBJ2-5; D not certain. Germline V CDR1 and CDR2: SGHAT, FQNNGV. The V end was cut by 5 bases, the J end by 5 bases, with 15 bases between. The CDR3 has 14 amino acids. The CDR3 sequence is CASSRLQGLETQYF. DNA of the CDR3: TGTGCCAGCAGCCGCCTTCAAGGGCTGGAGACCCAGTACTTC.

The chain employs TRBV6-6 and TRBJ1-2; D gene ambiguous. This CDR3 spans 12 amino acids. V lost 5 bases to trimming and J lost 1 base, with 5 bases between them. Germline V gene sequence: CDR1 MNHNY, CDR2 SVGAGI (reference sequence). The CDR3 DNA is TGTGCCAGCAGTGGTGTTAACTATGGCTACACCTTC. As protein: CASSGVNYGYTF.

About this clone itself: This sample also contains other DNA sequences that code for the same CDR3. The V gene is TRBV7-9, the J gene TRBJ1-1; D not resolved. The germline V gene has CDR1 SEHNR and CDR2 FQNEAQ (reference sequence). The CDR3 consists of 14 residues. The V and J ends lost 1 base and 1 base respectively, with 7 bases between them. For the CDR3, the DNA is TGTGCCAGCAGCTTAGGGGCGCAGAACACTGAAGCTTTCTTT. It encodes CASSLGAQNTEAFF.

The chain links TRBV7-2 to TRBJ1-5; maybe TRBD1 (5 bases). The CDR3 has 15 amino acids. V lost 7 bases to trimming and J lost 1 base, with 14 bases between them. Germline V gene data show CDR1 as SGHTA and CDR2 as FQGNSA. In nucleotides, the CDR3 is TGTGCCAGCACCAAATCCCAGGGAAGCAATCAGCCCCAGCATTTT. Its translation: CASTKSQGSNQPQHF.

The chain recombines TRBV6-5 with TRBJ2-7, with D unclear. V was trimmed by 6 bases and J by 2 bases, leaving 11 bases between them. Germline V gene lookup returns CDR1 MNHEY and CDR2 SVGAGI. The CDR3 consists of 13 residues. The CDR3 coding sequence is TGTGCCAGCAGACTGACTGGCGCCTACGAGCAGTACTTC. Translation: CASRLTGAYEQYF.

The V call is TRBV30, the J call TRBJ1-6, with 8 bases fitting TRBD1. Germline V gives CDR1 GTSNPN, CDR2 SVGIG (reference sequence). The CDR3 sequence is 13 residues long. V trimming: 1 base; J trimming: 11 bases; junction bases outside the gene matches: 4. CDR3 residues: CAWSAGGQAPLHF. In DNA, the CDR3 is TGTGCCTGGAGTGCAGGGGGACAGGCACCCCTCCACTTT.